This T cell receptor (beta chain) was sequenced during a study of beta chain features in type 1 diabetes. As for the study in general: When patients were set against healthy donors, age, gender and cell yields were similar.

This CDR3 is built from 15 residues. From germline, CDR1 is SGHAT and CDR2 FQNNGV. The ends lost 5 bases at V and 4 bases at J; junction bases unmatched: 7. Reverse transcription of all isolated RNA meant that expressed TCRB transcripts were sequenced. Produced via immunoSEQ multiplex PCR; TCRdb's table is partial and in-frame only. The data hold tens of thousands of clones, with 30% to 35% observed a single time. On this clone itself: The antigen is not known.

General study points: The VDJ junctions of type 1 diabetes patients carried fewer insertions and more deletions. Patients and controls would share equally any PCR tilt toward shorter templates. There was a moderate but significant shortening of TCRB CDR3s in all four CD4+ subsets of Type 1 diabetes patients.

The chain recombines TRBV11-2 with TRBJ1-4, with 7 positions matching TRBD1. The sequenced sample consisted of stem cell memory CD4+ T cells from blood. The clonotype comes from a young woman in good health. This CDR3 reads CASSRTGTVNEKLFF. CDR3 in DNA: TGTGCCAGCAGCCGCACCGGGACAGTTAATGAAAAACTGTTTTTT.